The clone carrying this T cell receptor (beta chain) was recorded once. Its matching antigen is unknown. The record originates from a study of T cell responses to AZD1222 COVID-19 vaccine. Study results and limitations: The donor group comprised mostly white British people and more females; the analysis possibly underestimated clonal diversity.

Trimming removed 9 bases from V and 4 bases from J; junction bases left unmatched: 12. The CDR3 totals 15 residues. Germline V gene lookup returns CDR1 LNHDA and CDR2 SQIVND (reference sequence). Sequencing was performed with immunoSEQ multiplex PCR; in TCRdb, only in-frame clones are kept and a portion is missing. The table has about 97,000 clones, 85% to 90% seen once. V gene TRBV19 combines with J gene TRBJ1-1; TRBD1 matches 9 bases. The sequences come from peripheral blood, collected on day 0 of AZD1222 vaccination. The clonotype was recovered from an adult in good health. The CDR3 sequence is CASHTGTGWVTEAFF. CDR3 DNA sequence: TGTGCCAGCCACACCGGGACAGGGTGGGTCACTGAAGCTTTCTTT. The complete variable domain, with remaining parts taken from reference TRBV19 and TRBJ1-1, reads DGGITQSPKYLFRKEGQNVTLSCEQNLNHDAMYWYRQDPGQGLRLIYYSQIVNDFQKGDIAEGYSVSREKKESFPLTVTSAQKNPTAFYLCASHTGTGWVTEAFFGQGTRLTVV.